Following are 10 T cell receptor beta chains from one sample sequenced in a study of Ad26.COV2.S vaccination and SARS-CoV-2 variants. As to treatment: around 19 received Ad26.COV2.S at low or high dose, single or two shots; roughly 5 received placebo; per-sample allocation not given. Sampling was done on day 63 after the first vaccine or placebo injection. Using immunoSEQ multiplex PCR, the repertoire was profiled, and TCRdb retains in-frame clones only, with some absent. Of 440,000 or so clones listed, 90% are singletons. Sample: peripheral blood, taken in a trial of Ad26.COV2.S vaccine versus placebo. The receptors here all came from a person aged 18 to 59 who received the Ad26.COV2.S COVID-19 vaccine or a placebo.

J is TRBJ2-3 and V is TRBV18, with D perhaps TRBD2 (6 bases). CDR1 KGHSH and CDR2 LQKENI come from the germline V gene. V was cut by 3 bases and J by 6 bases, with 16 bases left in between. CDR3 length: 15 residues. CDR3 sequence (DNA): TGTGCCAGCTCACCCTCTAGCGCCAATTTCGATACGCAGTATTTT. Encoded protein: CASSPSSANFDTQYF.

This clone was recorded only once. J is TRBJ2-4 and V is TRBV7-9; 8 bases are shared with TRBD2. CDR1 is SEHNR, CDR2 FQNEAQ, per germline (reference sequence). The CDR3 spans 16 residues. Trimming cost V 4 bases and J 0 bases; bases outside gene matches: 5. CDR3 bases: TGTGCCAGCAGCTCCCTTAGCGGGATAGCCAAAAACATTCAGTACTTC. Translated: CASSSLSGIAKNIQYF.

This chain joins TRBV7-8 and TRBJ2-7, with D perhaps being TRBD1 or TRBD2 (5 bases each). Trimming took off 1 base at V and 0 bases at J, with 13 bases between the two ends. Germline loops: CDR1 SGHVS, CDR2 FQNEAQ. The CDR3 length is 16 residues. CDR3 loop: CASSLERAGSSYEQYF. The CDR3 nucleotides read TGTGCCAGCAGCTTAGAGAGGGCAGGGAGCTCCTACGAGCAGTACTTC.

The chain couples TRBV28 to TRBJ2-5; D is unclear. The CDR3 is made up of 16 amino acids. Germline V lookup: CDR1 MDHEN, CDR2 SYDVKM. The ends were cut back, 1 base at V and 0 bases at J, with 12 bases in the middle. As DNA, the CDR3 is TGTGCCAGCAGTTTATCCCCCACAGAGTACCAAGAGACCCAGTACTTC. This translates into CASSLSPTEYQETQYF.

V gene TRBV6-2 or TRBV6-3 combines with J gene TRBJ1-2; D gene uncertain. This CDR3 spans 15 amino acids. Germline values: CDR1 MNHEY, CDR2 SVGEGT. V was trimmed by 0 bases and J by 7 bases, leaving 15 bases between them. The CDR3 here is CASSYSFRVWGGYTF. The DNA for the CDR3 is TGTGCCAGCAGTTACTCGTTTCGGGTTTGGGGTGGCTACACCTTC.

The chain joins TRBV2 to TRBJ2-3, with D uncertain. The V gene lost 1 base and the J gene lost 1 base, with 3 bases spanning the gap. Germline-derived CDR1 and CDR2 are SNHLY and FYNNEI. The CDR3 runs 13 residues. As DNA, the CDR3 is TGTGCCAGCAGTGAAGAAGGCACAGATACGCAGTATTTT. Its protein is CASSEEGTDTQYF.

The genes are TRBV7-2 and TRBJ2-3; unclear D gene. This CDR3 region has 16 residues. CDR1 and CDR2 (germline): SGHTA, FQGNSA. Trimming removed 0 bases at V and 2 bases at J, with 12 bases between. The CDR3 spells CASSLARSKNTDTQYF. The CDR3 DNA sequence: TGTGCCAGCAGCTTAGCGCGGTCAAAGAACACAGATACGCAGTATTTT.

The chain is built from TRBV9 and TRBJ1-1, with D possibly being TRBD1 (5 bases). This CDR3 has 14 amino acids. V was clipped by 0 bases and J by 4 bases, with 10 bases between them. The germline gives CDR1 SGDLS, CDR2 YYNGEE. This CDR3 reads CASSVAPGGTEAFF. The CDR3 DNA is TGTGCCAGCAGCGTAGCCCCTGGGGGCACTGAAGCTTTCTTT.

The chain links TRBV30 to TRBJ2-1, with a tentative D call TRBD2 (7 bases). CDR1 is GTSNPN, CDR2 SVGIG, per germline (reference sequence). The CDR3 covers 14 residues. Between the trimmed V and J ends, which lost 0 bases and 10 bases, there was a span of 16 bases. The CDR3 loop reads CAWSVLRRGGEQFF. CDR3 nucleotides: TGTGCCTGGAGTGTACTTAGGAGGGGGGGGGAGCAGTTCTTC.

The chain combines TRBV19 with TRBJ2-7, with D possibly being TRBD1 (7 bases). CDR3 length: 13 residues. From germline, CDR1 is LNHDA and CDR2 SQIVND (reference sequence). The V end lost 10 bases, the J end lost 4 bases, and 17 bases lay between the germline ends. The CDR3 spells CATAAGQLYEQYF. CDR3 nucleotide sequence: TGTGCCACCGCGGCGGGACAGCTTTACGAGCAGTACTTC.